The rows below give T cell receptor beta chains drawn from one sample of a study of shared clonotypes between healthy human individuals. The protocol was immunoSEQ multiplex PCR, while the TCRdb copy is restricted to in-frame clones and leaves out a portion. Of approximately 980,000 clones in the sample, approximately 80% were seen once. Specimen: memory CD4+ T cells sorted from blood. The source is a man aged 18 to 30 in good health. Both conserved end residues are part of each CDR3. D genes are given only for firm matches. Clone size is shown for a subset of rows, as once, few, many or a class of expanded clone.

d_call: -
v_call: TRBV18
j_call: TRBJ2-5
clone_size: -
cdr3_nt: TGTGCCAGCTCTGAGGGTGAGGAGACCCAGTACTTC
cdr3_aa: CASSEGEETQYF

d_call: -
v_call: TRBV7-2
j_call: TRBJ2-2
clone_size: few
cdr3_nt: TGTGCCAGCAGCCCGCACAGGGTCACGAACACCGGGGAGCTGTTTTTT
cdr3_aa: CASSPHRVTNTGELFF

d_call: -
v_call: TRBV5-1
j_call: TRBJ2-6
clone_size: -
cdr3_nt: TGCGCCAGCAGCTTGGACGACACCTCTGGGGCCAACGTCCTGACTTTC
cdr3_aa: CASSLDDTSGANVLTF

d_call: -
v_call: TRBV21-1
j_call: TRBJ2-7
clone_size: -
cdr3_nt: TGTGCCAGCAGCAAGCCGAGTAGGGAGGGGGCTTCCGAGCAGTACTTC
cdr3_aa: CASSKPSREGASEQYF

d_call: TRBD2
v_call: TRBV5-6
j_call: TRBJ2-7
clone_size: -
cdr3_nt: TGTGCCAGCAGCTTGTTGAGCGGGAGTACCTACGAGCAGTACTTC
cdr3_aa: CASSLLSGSTYEQYF

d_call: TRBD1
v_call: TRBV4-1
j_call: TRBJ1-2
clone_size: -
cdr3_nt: TGCGCCAGCAGCCAAGATCGGGACAGGGCGCGAGGCTACACCTTC
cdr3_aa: CASSQDRDRARGYTF

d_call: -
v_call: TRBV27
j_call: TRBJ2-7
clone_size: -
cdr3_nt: TGTGCCAGCAGTTTTTTCGGGAGCTCCTACGAGCAGTACTTC
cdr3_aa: CASSFFGSSYEQYF

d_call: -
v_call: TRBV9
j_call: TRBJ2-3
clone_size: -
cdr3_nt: TGTGCCAGCAGCGTAGGTAGGCGGGAAGGGATAACAGATACGCAGTATTTT
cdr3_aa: CASSVGRREGITDTQYF

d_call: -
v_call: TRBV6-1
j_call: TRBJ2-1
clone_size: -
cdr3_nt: TGTGCCAGCAGTGAATCCGGACGGACCAATGAGCAGTTCTTC
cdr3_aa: CASSESGRTNEQFF

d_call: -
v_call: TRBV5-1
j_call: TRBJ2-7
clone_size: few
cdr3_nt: TGCGCCAGCAGCTTGGCCGGATCGGGTAGTAACTACGAGCAGTACTTC
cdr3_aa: CASSLAGSGSNYEQYF

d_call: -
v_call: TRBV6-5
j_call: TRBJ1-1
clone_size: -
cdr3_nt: TGTGCCAGCAGTCTGAACAGGATAGCTGAAGCTTTCTTT
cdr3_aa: CASSLNRIAEAFF

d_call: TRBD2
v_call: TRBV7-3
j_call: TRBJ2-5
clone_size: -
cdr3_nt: TGTGCCAGCAGCTTAGCGGGGGAGGTGGAGACCCAGTACTTC
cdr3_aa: CASSLAGEVETQYF

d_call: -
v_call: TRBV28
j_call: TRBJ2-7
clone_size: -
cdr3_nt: TGTGCCAGCAGTTGGGCAGCTTCCTACGAGCAGTACTTC
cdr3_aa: CASSWAASYEQYF

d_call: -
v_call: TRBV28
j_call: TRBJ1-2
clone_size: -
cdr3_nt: TGTGCCAGCAGTCCCGACAGCCCTAACTATGGCTACACCTTC
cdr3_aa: CASSPDSPNYGYTF

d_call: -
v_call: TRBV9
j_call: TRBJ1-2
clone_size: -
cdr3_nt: TGTGCCAGCAGCGTAGCGGGGGCGGCCTATGGCTACACCTTC
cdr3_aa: CASSVAGAAYGYTF

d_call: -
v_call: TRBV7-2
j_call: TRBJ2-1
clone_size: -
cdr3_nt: TGTGCCAGCAGCTTAATCGGTCTAGCGAGTGAGCAGTTCTTC
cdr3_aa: CASSLIGLASEQFF

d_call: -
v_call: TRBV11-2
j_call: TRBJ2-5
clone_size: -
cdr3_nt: TGTGCCAGCAGCTTAAGTCGATCGGGAGTGGAGACCCAGTACTTC
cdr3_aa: CASSLSRSGVETQYF

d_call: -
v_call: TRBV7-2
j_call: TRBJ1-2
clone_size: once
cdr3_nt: TGTGCCAGCAGCTTAAGCAAGATGGGGGGTGGCTACACCTTC
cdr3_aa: CASSLSKMGGGYTF

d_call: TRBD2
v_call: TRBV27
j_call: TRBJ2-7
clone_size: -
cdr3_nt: TGTGCCAGCAGTCTCATCCAAGCGGGGGGGCTCTACGAGCAGTACTTC
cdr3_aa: CASSLIQAGGLYEQYF

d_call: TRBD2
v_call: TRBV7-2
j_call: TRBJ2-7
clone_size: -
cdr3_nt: TGTGCCAGCAGCTTCCGCGGGAGATACGAGCAGTACTTC
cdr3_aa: CASSFRGRYEQYF

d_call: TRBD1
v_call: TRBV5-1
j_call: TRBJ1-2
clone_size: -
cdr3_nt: TGCGCCAGCAGCTTGACAGGGGGCGCGGGAGATGGCTACACCTTC
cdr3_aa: CASSLTGGAGDGYTF

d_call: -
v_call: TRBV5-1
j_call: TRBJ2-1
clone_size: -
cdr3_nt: TGCGCCAGCAGCTTGGAACTAGCAGTCGGCAATGAGCAGTTCTTC
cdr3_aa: CASSLELAVGNEQFF

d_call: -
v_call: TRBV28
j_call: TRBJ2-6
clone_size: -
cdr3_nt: TGTGCCAGCAAAGGGGTGGAAGGGGCCAACGTCCTGACTTTC
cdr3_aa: CASKGVEGANVLTF

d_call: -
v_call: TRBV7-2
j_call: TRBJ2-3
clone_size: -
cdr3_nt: TGTGCCAGCAGCCCGGAGGGGGGAGGGCCCCGAAAATATTTT
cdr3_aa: CASSPEGGGPRKYF

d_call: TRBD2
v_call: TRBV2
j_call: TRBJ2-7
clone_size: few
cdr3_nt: TGTGCCAGCAGTGATAGACTAGCGGAGCGCTACGAGCAGTACTTC
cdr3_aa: CASSDRLAERYEQYF

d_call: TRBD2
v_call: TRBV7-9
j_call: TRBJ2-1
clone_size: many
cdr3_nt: TGTGCCAGCAGCCTTGGGACTAGCGGGAACTCCTACAATGAGCAGTTCTTC
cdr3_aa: CASSLGTSGNSYNEQFF

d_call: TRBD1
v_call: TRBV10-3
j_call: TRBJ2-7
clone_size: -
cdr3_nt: TGTGCCATCAGTGCCTTTTCCGGGACAGAGAGGTACGAGCAGTACTTC
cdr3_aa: CAISAFSGTERYEQYF

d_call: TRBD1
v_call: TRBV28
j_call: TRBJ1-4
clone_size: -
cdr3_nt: TGTGCCAGCAGTTTCCCAGGACAGGGGAGTGAAAAACTGTTTTTT
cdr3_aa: CASSFPGQGSEKLFF

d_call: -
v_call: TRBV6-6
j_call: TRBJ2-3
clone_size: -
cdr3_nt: TGTGCCAGCAGACCCCTCAAGACAGTCACAGATACGCAGTATTTT
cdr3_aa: CASRPLKTVTDTQYF

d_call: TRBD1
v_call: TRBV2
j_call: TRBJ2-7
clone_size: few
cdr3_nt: TGTGCCAGCAGTTCCGGGACAGGGGACTACGAGCAGTACTTC
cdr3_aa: CASSSGTGDYEQYF

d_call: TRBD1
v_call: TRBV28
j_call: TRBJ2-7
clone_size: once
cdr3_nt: TGTGCCAGCAGTCAGCCCGACAGGGGATGGTACCAGTACTTC
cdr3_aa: CASSQPDRGWYQYF

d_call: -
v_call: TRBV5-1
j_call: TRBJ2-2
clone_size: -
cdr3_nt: TGCGCCAGCACCCCAGGGCCCGGGGAGCTGTTTTTT
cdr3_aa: CASTPGPGELFF

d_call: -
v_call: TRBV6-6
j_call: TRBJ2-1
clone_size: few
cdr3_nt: TGTGCCAGCAGTTACCAACTTAGTGAGCAGTTCTTC
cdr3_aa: CASSYQLSEQFF

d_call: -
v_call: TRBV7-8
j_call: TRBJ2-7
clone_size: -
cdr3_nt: TGTGCCAGCAGCTTAAATCCCGCGTACGAGCAGTACTTC
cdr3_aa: CASSLNPAYEQYF

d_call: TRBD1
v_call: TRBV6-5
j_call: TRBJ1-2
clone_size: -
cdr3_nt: TGTGCCAGCACTTTCAAGGACAGGGCGACTGGCTACACCTTC
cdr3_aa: CASTFKDRATGYTF

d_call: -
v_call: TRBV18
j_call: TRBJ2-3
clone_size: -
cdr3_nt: TGTGCCAGCTCACCACAAGGCGGAGACACAGATACGCAGTATTTT
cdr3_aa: CASSPQGGDTDTQYF

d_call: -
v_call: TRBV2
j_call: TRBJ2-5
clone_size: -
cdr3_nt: TGTGCCAGCAGCCTGCAGGGCTTCCAAGAGACCCAGTACTTC
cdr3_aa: CASSLQGFQETQYF

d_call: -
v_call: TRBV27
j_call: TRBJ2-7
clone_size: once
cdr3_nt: TGTGCCAGCAGTTTAAGGGCGGGGTACTACGAGCAGTACTTC
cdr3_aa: CASSLRAGYYEQYF

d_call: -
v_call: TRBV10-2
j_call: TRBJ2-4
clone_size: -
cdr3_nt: TGCGCCAGCAGCCACGACAGGGAGGAGCTGGTGAACATTCAGTACTTC
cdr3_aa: CASSHDREELVNIQYF

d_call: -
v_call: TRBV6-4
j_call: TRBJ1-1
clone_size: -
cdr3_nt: TGTGCCATCACAAGGGGGTCCCTTGAAGCTTTCTTT
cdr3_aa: CAITRGSLEAFF

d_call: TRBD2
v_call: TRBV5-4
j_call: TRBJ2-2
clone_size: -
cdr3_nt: TGTGCCAGCAGCCCCAAGACTAGCGGCCCAAACTCCGGGGAGCTGTTTTTT
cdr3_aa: CASSPKTSGPNSGELFF

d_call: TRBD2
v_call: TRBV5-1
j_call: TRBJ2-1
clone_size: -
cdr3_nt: TGCGCCAGCAGCGACGGACTAGCGGGGGTCAATGAGCAGTTCTTC
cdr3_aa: CASSDGLAGVNEQFF

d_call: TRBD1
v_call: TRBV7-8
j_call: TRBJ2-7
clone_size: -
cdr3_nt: TGTGCCAGCAGCCCTCGGACAGGACAATACCTTCAGGAGCAGTACTTC
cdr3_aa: CASSPRTGQYLQEQYF

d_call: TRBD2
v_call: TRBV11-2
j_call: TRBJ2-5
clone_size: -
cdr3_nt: TGTGCCAGCAGCTTAGGAACTAGCGGGAGGGCCTCAAAGACCCAGTACTTC
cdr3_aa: CASSLGTSGRASKTQYF

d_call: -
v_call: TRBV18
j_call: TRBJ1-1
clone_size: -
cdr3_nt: TGTGCCAGCTCTAGGGACACGAACACTGAAGCTTTCTTT
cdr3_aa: CASSRDTNTEAFF

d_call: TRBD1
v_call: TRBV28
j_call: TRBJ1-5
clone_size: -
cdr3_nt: TGTGCCAGCAATACAGGGGGCCGAAGTAGCAATCAGCCCCAGCATTTT
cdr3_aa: CASNTGGRSSNQPQHF

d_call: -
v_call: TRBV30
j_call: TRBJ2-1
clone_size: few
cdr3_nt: TGTGCCTGGAGTGTAGGGCAGTCATACAATGAGCAGTTCTTC
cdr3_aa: CAWSVGQSYNEQFF

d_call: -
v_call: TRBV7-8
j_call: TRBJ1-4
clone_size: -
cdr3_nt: TGTGCCAGCAGCTTCGGGACCAGGGAAAAACTGTTTTTT
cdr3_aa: CASSFGTREKLFF

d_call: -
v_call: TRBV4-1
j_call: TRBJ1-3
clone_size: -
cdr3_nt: TGCGCCAGCAGTCCGGGGGCTTTTTTTGGAAACACCATATATTTT
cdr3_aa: CASSPGAFFGNTIYF

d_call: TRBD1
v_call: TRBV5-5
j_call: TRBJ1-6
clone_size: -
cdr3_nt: TGTGCCAGCAGCTTAGGACAGGGGGGTAATTCACCCCTCCACTTT
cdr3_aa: CASSLGQGGNSPLHF

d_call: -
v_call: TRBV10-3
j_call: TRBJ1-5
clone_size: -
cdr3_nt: TGTGCCATCAGGGGACCTAGAATCGACCAGCCCCAGCATTTT
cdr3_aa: CAIRGPRIDQPQHF

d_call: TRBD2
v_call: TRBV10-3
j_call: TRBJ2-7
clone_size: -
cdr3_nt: TGTGCCACCCTTCTAGCGGGAGCGGGCGAGCAGTACTTC
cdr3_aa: CATLLAGAGEQYF

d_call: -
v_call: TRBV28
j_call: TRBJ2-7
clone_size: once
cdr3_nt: TGTGCCAGCAGCCTCGCGGTGAACTACGAGCAGTACTTC
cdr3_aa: CASSLAVNYEQYF

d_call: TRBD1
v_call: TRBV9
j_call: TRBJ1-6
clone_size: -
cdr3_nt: TGTGCCAGCAGCCCGACGACAGGGGGCAACAATTCACCCCTCCACTTT
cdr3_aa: CASSPTTGGNNSPLHF

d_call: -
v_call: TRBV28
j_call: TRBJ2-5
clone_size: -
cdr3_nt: TGTGCCAGCAGTTCTTACGGTTCCCAAGAGACCCAGTACTTC
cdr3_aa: CASSSYGSQETQYF

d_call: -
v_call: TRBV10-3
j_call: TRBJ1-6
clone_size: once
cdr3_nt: TGTGCCATCAGTGAGCGAGGGATTAATTCACCCCTCCACTTT
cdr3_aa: CAISERGINSPLHF

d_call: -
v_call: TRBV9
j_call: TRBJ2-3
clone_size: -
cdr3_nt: TGTGCCAGCAGCGTAGTCGGGACTAGCACAGATACGCAGTATTTT
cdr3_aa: CASSVVGTSTDTQYF